The text below deals with one T cell receptor (beta chain). The sample is drawn from a study of blood T cell repertoires in COVID-19. Study background: Samples came from the United States, Italy and Spain, spanning acute and convalescent COVID-19. In each case, the material was cDNA or gDNA derived from T cells, B-cell-depleted T cells, or PBMCs.

Per the study methods: Amplification with reference gene primers provided the estimates of nucleated cell counts. The method was immunoSEQ multiplex PCR; TCRdb's version includes in-frame clones alone and lacks a portion of them. That table supplies the V and J calls and clone size; D and trimming were determined from the DNA. The repertoire holds over 250,000 clones, with more than 75% as singletons. The CDR3 is made up of 11 amino acids. V lost 10 bases to trimming and J lost 8 bases, with 14 bases between them. Sequencing was done on a sample of peripheral blood. The sequence derives from a woman aged 40-49 years who had recovered from COVID-19. V gene TRBV12-3 or TRBV12-4 combines with J gene TRBJ1-2, with D unclear. The DNA for the CDR3 is TGTGCCACCACCTCCTATAGCGGCTACACCTTC. It codes for CATTSYSGYTF.